One and the same sample provided the 5 T cell receptor beta chains below, sequenced in a study of control samples from healthy donors and cancer patients. Some clones are missing from TCRdb's copy, which holds only in-frame ones; the method was immunoSEQ multiplex PCR. The profile shows roughly 88,000 clones, approximately 89% of them singletons. Material for sequencing was blood. These receptors all stem from a woman aged 30 to 39 in good health.

This chain links TRBV7-9 with TRBJ1-1, with a weak D call TRBD1 (6 bases). Between the trimmed V and J ends, which lost 0 bases and 3 bases, there was a span of 14 bases. The CDR3 runs to 16 residues. Germline V gene data show CDR1 as SEHNR and CDR2 as FQNEAQ (reference sequence). Here the CDR3 DNA reads TGTGCCAGCAGCTTAGCTTACAGGGCGGGGGACACTGAAGCTTTCTTT. Translating gives CASSLAYRAGDTEAFF.

This clone was counted between two and nine times. The chain uses TRBV5-1 and TRBJ2-1, with 11 bases matching TRBD2. The V gene's germline CDR1 is SGHRS and CDR2 YFSETQ. V was clipped by 3 bases and J by 5 bases; unmatched bases: 7. This CDR3 is built from 16 residues. CDR3 bases: TGCGCCAGCAGCTCGGGAGGGACTAGCGGCCACAATGAGCAGTTCTTC. It is translated as CASSSGGTSGHNEQFF. Supplemented by reference TRBV5-1 and TRBJ2-1, the full variable domain reads KAGVTQTPRYLIKTRGQQVTLSCSPISGHRSVSWYQQTPGQGLQFLFEYFSETQRNKGNFPGRFSGRQFSNSRSEMNVSTLELGDSALYLCASSSGGTSGHNEQFFGPGTRLTVL.

This chain uses TRBV6-5 with TRBJ2-7, with D possibly being TRBD1 or TRBD2 (5 bases each). V was pared by 8 bases and J by 2 bases, with 16 bases between. Germline V CDR1 and CDR2: MNHEY, SVGAGI. There are 14 residues in the CDR3. CDR3 sequence (DNA): TGTGCCAGCCGGGGTCCAGGGTCAGCCTACGAGCAGTACTTC. Its translation is CASRGPGSAYEQYF.

The chain links TRBV6-5 to TRBJ2-7, with D possibly TRBD2 on 6 matching bases. This CDR3 has 13 amino acids. The germline V and J ends were trimmed by 4 bases and 3 bases, with 10 bases remaining between them. Germline CDR1 and CDR2: MNHEY and SVGAGI. The CDR3 sequence is CASSSGRDYEQYF. CDR3 sequence (DNA): TGTGCCAGCAGTTCCGGGAGAGACTACGAGCAGTACTTC.

The V call is TRBV27, the J call TRBJ2-5; D remains unclear. V was shortened by 6 bases and J by 3 bases, with 11 bases between the two germline ends. In germline, CDR1 is MNHEY, CDR2 SMNVEV (reference sequence). The CDR3 is 13 amino acids. CDR3 sequence: CASRGLLKETQYF. The CDR3 DNA reads TGTGCCAGCAGGGGCCTTCTAAAAGAGACCCAGTACTTC.